The subject of this entry is one TCR beta chain. Its matching antigen is unknown. Some clones are missing from TCRdb's copy, which holds only in-frame ones; the method was immunoSEQ multiplex PCR. The sample includes 15,000 to 20,000 clones, around four fifths of them seen just once. The sample is drawn from a study of CD4 T cells in relation to SARS-CoV-2 and coronaviruses. Unexposed donor CD4+ T cells date from about 2010-2019, before the COVID-19 pandemic. CD4+ T cells were isolated from the cells after about 11 days of culture. J gave up 6 bases and V 6 bases, and 7 bases lay outside the gene matches. Germline V gene lookup returns CDR1 WSHSY and CDR2 SAAADI. The CDR3 extends over 16 amino acids.

This TCR was sampled from a human donor in good health. The sample was CD4+ T cells from PBMCs, cultured in vitro. V is TRBV10-2 and J is TRBJ2-2; 13 bases fit TRBD2. The CDR3 region is CASSTLAGGPPGELFF. CDR3 sequence (DNA): TGCGCCAGCAGCACACTAGCGGGAGGGCCTCCCGGGGAGCTGTTTTTT.